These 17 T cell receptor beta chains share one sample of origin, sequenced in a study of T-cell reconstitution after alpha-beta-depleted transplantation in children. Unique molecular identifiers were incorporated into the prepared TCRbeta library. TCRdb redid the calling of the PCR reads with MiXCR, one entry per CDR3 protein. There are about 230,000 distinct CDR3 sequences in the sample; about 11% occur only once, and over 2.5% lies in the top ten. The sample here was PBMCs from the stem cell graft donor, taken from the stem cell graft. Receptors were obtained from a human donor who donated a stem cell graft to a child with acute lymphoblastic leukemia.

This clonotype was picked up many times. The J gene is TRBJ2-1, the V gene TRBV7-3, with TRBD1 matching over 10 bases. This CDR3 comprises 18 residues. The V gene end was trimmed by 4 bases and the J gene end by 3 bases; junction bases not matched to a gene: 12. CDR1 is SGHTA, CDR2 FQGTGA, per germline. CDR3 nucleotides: TGTGCCAGCAGCTCCTACTCCGGGACAGGGGTCCGCTACAATGAGCAGTTCTTC. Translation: CASSSYSGTGVRYNEQFF.

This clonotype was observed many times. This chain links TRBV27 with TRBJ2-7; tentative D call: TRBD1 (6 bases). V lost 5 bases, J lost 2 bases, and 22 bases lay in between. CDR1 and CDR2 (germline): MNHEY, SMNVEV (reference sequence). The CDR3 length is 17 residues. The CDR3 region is CASSPLEGVARAYEQYF. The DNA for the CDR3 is TGTGCCAGCAGTCCCCTCGAGGGGGTAGCGCGTGCCTACGAGCAGTACTTC.

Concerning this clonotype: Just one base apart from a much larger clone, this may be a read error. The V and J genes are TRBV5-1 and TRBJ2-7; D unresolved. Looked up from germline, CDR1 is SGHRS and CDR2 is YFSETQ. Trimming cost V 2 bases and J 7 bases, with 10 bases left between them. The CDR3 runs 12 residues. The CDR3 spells CASSLDSREQYF. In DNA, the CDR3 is TGCGCCAGCAGCTTAGATTCACGGGAGCAGTACTTC.

This CDR3 is CASSSSGTSPDEQFF. The DNA of the CDR3 is TGTGCCAGCAGTAGCTCCGGGACTAGTCCTGACGAGCAGTTCTTC. The chain employs TRBV6-2 or TRBV6-3 and TRBJ2-1; TRBD2 agrees at 8 bases. Germline V lookup: CDR1 MNHEY, CDR2 SVGEGT. V lost 5 bases and J lost 10; bases outside the gene matches: 13. The CDR3 totals 15 residues.

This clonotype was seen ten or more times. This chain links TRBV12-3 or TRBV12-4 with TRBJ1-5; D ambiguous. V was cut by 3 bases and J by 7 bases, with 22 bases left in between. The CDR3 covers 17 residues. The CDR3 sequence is CASSFGTTGRFSQPQHF. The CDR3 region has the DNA TGTGCCAGCAGTTTTGGCACCACGGGAAGATTCAGCCAGCCCCAGCATTTT.

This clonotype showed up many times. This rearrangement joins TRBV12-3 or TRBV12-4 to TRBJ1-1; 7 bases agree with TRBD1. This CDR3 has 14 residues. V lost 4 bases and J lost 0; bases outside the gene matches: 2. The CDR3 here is CASSSGTVNTEAFF. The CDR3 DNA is TGTGCCAGCAGTTCGGGGACAGTGAACACTGAAGCTTTCTTT.

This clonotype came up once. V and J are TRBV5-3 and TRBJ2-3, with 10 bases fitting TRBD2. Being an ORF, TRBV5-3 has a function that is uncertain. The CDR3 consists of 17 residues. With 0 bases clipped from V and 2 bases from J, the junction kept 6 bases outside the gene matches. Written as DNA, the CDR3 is TGTGCCAGAAGCTTGGGTAGCGGGGGGACCTACACAGATACGCAGTATTTT. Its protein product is CARSLGSGGTYTDTQYF.

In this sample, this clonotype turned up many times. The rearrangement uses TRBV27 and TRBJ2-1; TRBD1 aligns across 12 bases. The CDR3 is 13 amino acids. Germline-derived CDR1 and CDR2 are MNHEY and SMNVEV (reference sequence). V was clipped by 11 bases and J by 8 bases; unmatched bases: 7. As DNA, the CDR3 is TGTGCCTGCACCGGGACAGGGGGCCATGAGCAGTTCTTC. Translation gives CACTGTGGHEQFF.

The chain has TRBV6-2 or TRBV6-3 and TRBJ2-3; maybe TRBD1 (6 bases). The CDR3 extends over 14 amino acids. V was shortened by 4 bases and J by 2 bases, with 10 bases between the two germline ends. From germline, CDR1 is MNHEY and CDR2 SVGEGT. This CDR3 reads CASSLRGITDTQYF. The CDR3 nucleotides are TGTGCCAGCAGTTTAAGGGGGATCACAGATACGCAGTATTTT.

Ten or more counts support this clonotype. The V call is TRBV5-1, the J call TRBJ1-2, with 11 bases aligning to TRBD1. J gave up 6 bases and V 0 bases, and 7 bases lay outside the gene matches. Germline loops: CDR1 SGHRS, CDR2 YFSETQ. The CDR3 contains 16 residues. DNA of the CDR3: TGCGCCAGCAGCTTGGCCGGGACAGGGGGATCGGATGGCTACACCTTC. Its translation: CASSLAGTGGSDGYTF.

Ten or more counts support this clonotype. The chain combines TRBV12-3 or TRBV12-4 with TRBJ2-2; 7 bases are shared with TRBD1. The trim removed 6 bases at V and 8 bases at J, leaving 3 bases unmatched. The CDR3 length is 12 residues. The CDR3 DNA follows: TGTGCCAGCAGCCAGGGGGTGGGGGAGCTGTTTTTT. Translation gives CASSQGVGELFF.

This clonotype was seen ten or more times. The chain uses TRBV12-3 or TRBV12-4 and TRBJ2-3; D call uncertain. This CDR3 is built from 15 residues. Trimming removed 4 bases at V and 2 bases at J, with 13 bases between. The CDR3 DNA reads TGTGCCAGCAGTTCGAAAAACAGAGCCACAGATACGCAGTATTTT. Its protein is CASSSKNRATDTQYF.

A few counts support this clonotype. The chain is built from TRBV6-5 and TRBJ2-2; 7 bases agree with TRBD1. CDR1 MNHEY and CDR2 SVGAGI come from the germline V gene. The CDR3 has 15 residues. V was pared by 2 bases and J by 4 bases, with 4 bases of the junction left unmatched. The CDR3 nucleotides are TGTGCCAGCAGTTACCACAGGGGCAGCACCGGGGAGCTGTTTTTT. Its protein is CASSYHRGSTGELFF.

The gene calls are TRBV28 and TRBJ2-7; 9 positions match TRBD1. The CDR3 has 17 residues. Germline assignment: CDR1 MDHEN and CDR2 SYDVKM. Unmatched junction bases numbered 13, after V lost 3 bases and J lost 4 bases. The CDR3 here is CASSFRTSGTGKYEQYF. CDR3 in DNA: TGTGCCAGCAGTTTCCGTACTTCCGGGACAGGGAAATACGAGCAGTACTTC. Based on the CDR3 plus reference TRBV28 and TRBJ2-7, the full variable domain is DVKVTQSSRYLVKRTGEKVFLECVQDMDHENMFWYRQDPGLGLRLIYFSYDVKMKEKGDIPEGYSVSREKKERFSLILESASTNQTSMYLCASSFRTSGTGKYEQYFGPGTRLTVT.

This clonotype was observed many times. The CDR3 sequence is CATESLVSGELFF. CDR3 coding DNA: TGTGCCACCGAAAGCCTGGTATCCGGGGAGCTGTTTTTT. V and J are TRBV24-1 and TRBJ2-2; D is ambiguous. V shed 9 bases and J shed 6 bases, with 13 bases lying between them. The CDR3 totals 13 residues. From germline, CDR1 is KGHDR and CDR2 SFDVKD.

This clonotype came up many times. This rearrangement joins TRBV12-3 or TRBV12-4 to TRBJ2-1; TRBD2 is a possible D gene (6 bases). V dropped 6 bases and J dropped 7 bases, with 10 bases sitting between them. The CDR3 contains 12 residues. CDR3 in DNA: TGTGCCAGCAGAGGAGCGGGTAATGAGCAGTTCTTC. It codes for CASRGAGNEQFF.

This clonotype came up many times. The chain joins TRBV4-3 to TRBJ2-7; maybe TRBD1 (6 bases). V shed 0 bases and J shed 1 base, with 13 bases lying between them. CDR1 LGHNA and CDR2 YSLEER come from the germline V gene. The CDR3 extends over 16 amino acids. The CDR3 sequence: CASSQEPGTPSYEQYF. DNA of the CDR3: TGCGCCAGCAGCCAAGAACCCGGGACACCGTCCTACGAGCAGTACTTC.